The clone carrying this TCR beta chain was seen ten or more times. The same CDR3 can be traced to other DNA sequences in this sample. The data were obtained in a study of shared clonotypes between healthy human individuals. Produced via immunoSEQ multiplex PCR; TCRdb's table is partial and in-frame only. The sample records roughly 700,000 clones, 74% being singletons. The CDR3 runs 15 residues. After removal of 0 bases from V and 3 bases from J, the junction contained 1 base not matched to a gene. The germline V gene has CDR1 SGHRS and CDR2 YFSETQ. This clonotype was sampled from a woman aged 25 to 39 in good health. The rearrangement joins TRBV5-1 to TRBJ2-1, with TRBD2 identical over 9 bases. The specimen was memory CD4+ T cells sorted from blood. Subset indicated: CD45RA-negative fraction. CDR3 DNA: TGCGCCAGCAGCTTGGCTAGCGGGAACTACAATGAGCAGTTCTTC. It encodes CASSLASGNYNEQFF.